A single sample gave rise to the 17 T cell receptor beta chains below, sequenced in a study of cytomegalovirus exposure and HLA in healthy donors. Profiling relied on immunoSEQ multiplex PCR, and the TCRdb table lists in-frame clones only, not all of them. The table has under 150,000 clones, about 89% seen once; the top ten hold about 0.64%. The sequenced sample consisted of PBMCs. The receptors come from a man aged 18 to 35 in good health and CMV-seronegative.

The V call is TRBV4-2, the J call TRBJ1-4; 7 nucleotides line up with TRBD1. The CDR3 has 17 residues. Germline V CDR1 and CDR2: LGHNA, YNFKEQ. With 0 bases clipped from V and 4 bases from J, the junction kept 8 bases outside the gene matches. CDR3 bases: TGTGCCAGCAGCCAAGATCCGGCGGGACAGTTTAATGAAAAACTGTTTTTT. Translation: CASSQDPAGQFNEKLFF.

This rearrangement joins TRBV27 to TRBJ2-7; TRBD1 agrees at 7 bases. The CDR3 runs to 13 residues. Per germline, CDR1 MNHEY and CDR2 SMNVEV (reference sequence). The J segment lost 5 bases and the V segment lost 3 bases, leaving 4 bases of the junction unmatched. The CDR3 coding sequence is TGTGCCAGCAGTTTGACAGGGACGGACGAGCAGTACGTC. Residues: CASSLTGTDEQYV.

The CDR3, as DNA: TGTGCCAGCAGCGGACTTGACTATGGCTACACCTTC. Translation: CASSGLDYGYTF. V usage is TRBV9 and J usage is TRBJ1-2; D unclear. The CDR3 contains 12 residues. V was pared by 3 bases and J by 3 bases, with 6 bases between. CDR1 and CDR2 (germline): SGDLS, YYNGEE.

This rearrangement joins TRBV19 to TRBJ1-5; 7 bases fit TRBD1. Germline CDR1 reads LNHDA; CDR2 reads SQIVND (reference sequence). The CDR3 sequence is 14 residues long. Trimming took 6 bases from V and 4 from J; bases not matched to a gene: 6. This chain's CDR3 is CASRSRGPNQPQHF. CDR3 coding DNA: TGTGCCAGTAGATCGAGGGGGCCGAATCAGCCCCAGCATTTT.

This chain connects TRBV11-3 to TRBJ2-3; D is unresolved. Germline loops: CDR1 SGHNT, CDR2 YENEEA. This CDR3 comprises 16 residues. The V end lost 5 bases, the J end lost 1 base, and 16 bases lay between the germline ends. This chain's CDR3 is CASSRLPPWGTDTQYF. CDR3 in DNA: TGTGCCAGCAGCCGACTTCCCCCATGGGGCACAGATACGCAGTATTTT.

The rearrangement links TRBV7-8 to TRBJ1-4; 8 nucleotides align to TRBD1. J lost 5 bases, V lost 3 bases, and 5 bases had no gene match. The CDR3 covers 15 residues. Germline CDR1 is SGHVS and CDR2 is FQNEAQ. CDR3 sequence (DNA): TGTGCCAGCAGCTTTGGACAGGGCTTCAATGAAAAACTGTTTTTT. The encoded protein is CASSFGQGFNEKLFF. Full variable domain (remainder filled in from reference TRBV7-8 and TRBJ1-4): GAGVSQSPRYKVAKRGQDVALRCDPISGHVSLFWYQQALGQGPEFLTYFQNEAQLDKSGLPSDRFFAERPEGSVSTLKIQRTQQEDSAVYLCASSFGQGFNEKLFFGSGTQLSVL.

This clone was recorded once. CDR3 in DNA: TGCGCCAGCAGCCTGGGACTAGCGGGGACCTACGAGCAGTACGTC. Protein product: CASSLGLAGTYEQYV. V is TRBV5-1 and J is TRBJ2-7; TRBD2 matches 13 bases. The junction had 3 bases not matched to a gene; V was cut back by 4 bases and J by 2 bases. CDR1 SGHRS and CDR2 YFSETQ come from the germline V gene. There are 15 residues in the CDR3.

This chain links TRBV9 with TRBJ2-2; tentatively, D is TRBD2 (5 bases). V was trimmed by 7 bases and J by 3 bases, leaving 13 bases between them. Germline lookup yields CDR1 SGDLS and CDR2 YYNGEE. The CDR3 covers 14 residues. DNA for the CDR3: TGTGCCAGCCCATGGGCCGGGGACACCGGGGAGCTGTTTTTT. This encodes CASPWAGDTGELFF.

V and J are TRBV6-5 and TRBJ2-2, with 7 bases that match TRBD1. The CDR3 has 14 amino acids. V shed 6 bases, J shed 5 bases, and the junction held 6 bases outside the gene matches. CDR1 MNHEY and CDR2 SVGAGI come from the germline V gene. The CDR3 here is CASSTDRNTGELFF. The CDR3 region has the DNA TGTGCCAGCAGCACGGACAGGAATACCGGGGAGCTGTTTTTT.

This rearrangement joins TRBV7-9 to TRBJ2-1, with 13 positions matching TRBD2. The germline gives CDR1 SEHNR, CDR2 FQNEAQ (reference sequence). Losses at the gene ends were 1 base for V and 3 bases for J; bases not matched to a gene: 6. The CDR3 contains 18 residues. DNA for the CDR3: TGTGCCAGCAGCTTAGGTGGACTAGCGGGAGAAGTCTACAATGAGCAGTTCTTC. Amino acids: CASSLGGLAGEVYNEQFF.

The chain is built from TRBV6-5 and TRBJ2-5; 7 nucleotides align to TRBD1. Germline V gives CDR1 MNHEY, CDR2 SVGAGI. CDR3 length: 14 amino acids. Trimming at V came to 6 bases and at J to 1 base, leaving 5 bases not matched to a gene. The CDR3 sequence: CASRETGSQETQYF. The DNA of the CDR3 is TGTGCCAGCAGGGAGACAGGGTCCCAAGAGACCCAGTACTTC.

The V call is TRBV9, the J call TRBJ1-1, with a tentative D call TRBD1 (6 bases). The CDR3 sequence is 13 residues long. Trimming pared 0 bases from V and 8 bases from J, leaving 11 bases between. Per germline, CDR1 SGDLS and CDR2 YYNGEE. CDR3 sequence: CASSVEVGTEAFF. CDR3 nucleotide sequence: TGTGCCAGCAGCGTAGAGGTCGGGACAGAAGCTTTCTTT.

The rearrangement links TRBV5-1 to TRBJ2-1; 14 positions agree with TRBD2. V lost 2 bases to trimming and J lost 7 bases; unmatched junction nucleotides: 11. Germline V gives CDR1 SGHRS, CDR2 YFSETQ. The CDR3 consists of 18 residues. CDR3 sequence: CASSLREAGTSGRNEQFF. The CDR3 bases are TGCGCCAGCAGCTTAAGGGAGGCCGGGACTAGCGGGAGAAATGAGCAGTTCTTC. Full variable domain (outside the CDR3, taken from reference TRBV5-1 and TRBJ2-1): KAGVTQTPRYLIKTRGQQVTLSCSPISGHRSVSWYQQTPGQGLQFLFEYFSETQRNKGNFPGRFSGRQFSNSRSEMNVSTLELGDSALYLCASSLREAGTSGRNEQFFGPGTRLTVL.

In nucleotides, the CDR3 is TGTGCCAGCTCACCACAATCGAGATCTGGAAACACCATATATTTT. Translating gives CASSPQSRSGNTIYF. This chain connects TRBV18 to TRBJ1-3; D gene ambiguous. Trimming took off 1 base at V and 1 base at J, with 8 bases between the two ends. There are 15 residues in the CDR3. Per germline, CDR1 KGHSH and CDR2 LQKENI. The full variable domain, rest sourced from reference TRBV18 and TRBJ1-3, is NAGVMQNPRHLVRRRGQEARLRCSPMKGHSHVYWYRQLPEEGLKFMVYLQKENIIDESGMPKERFSAEFPKEGPSILRIQQVVRGDSAAYFCASSPQSRSGNTIYFGEGSWLTVV.

The chain joins TRBV5-1 to TRBJ1-2; 8 positions agree with TRBD1. CDR3 length equals 15 residues. Germline lookup yields CDR1 SGHRS and CDR2 YFSETQ. With V trimmed by 2 bases and J by 4 bases, 7 bases remained unmatched. CDR3 protein: CASSFAQGAVYGYTF. In DNA form, the CDR3 reads TGCGCCAGCAGCTTCGCCCAGGGGGCCGTCTATGGCTACACCTTC.

Only a few counts were recorded for this clone. The rearrangement links TRBV10-1 to TRBJ2-7; perhaps TRBD1 as D (5 bases). This CDR3 comprises 15 residues. Germline V lookup: CDR1 WNHNN, CDR2 SYGVQD (reference sequence). Trimming stripped 8 bases from V and 5 bases from J, with 22 bases between. In DNA, the CDR3 is TGCGCCAGCTCCACGACAGTATGTTATATCAACGAGCAGTACGTC. Protein product: CASSTTVCYINEQYV.

The genes are TRBV7-6 and TRBJ2-7; 9 positions agree with TRBD2. This CDR3 region has 17 residues. Germline V gene sequence: CDR1 SGHVS, CDR2 FNYEAQ. Trimming removed 0 bases from V and 4 bases from J; junction bases left unmatched: 10. The CDR3 nucleotides are TGTGCCAGCAGCTTAGCCGCTTCTAGCGGGGTTAGATACGAGCAGTACTTC. Its translation: CASSLAASSGVRYEQYF.